This T cell receptor beta chain emerged from a study of response to subunit inactivated influenza vaccine. In germline, CDR1 is MGHRA, CDR2 YSYEKL. This CDR3 region has 16 residues. V shed 1 base and J shed 14 bases, with 24 bases lying between them. TCRdb reprocessed the RT-PCR reads via MiXCR and lists one record per CDR3 protein. The table records around 570,000 distinct CDR3 sequences, 11% of them present only once. This clonotype has more than one count but fewer than ten. The same sample was also used in a study of T cells expressing NK-cell markers. That work adds: TCR beta cDNA was generated via 5'RACE template switching incorporating UMIs. Sorted CD3+CD56-NKG2C+, CD3+CD56+NKG2C- and CD3+CD56+NKG2C+ T cells were the source of the TCR beta repertoires. Seven donors tested HCMV-seropositive and one tested seronegative among the eight sequenced. Each of roughly six donors carried dominant NKG2C+ clonotypes accounting for about 1.0-7.0% of CD8+ T cells. The CD3+CD56-NKG2C+ fraction of a few donors was also led by these clonotypes.

The sequence came from a man aged 50 to 60 who received an inactivated influenza vaccine. The chain recombines TRBV4-1 with TRBJ2-1; TRBD2 might be the D (6 bases). This specimen consisted of PBMCs from blood, obtained on the day of vaccination. CDR3 bases: TGCGCCAGCAGCCAAGTCAGTGTGAGGTTAGCGGATCGAAAGTTCTTC. The encoded protein is CASSQVSVRLADRKFF.